This T cell receptor beta chain was identified during a study of CD8 T cells in ankylosing spondylitis. General study results and limits: Disease-linked clones were reportedly significantly enriched in matched ankylosing spondylitis synovial fluid. In ankylosing spondylitis blood, a motif of roughly eight highly homologous TCR beta variants appeared characteristic.

From the 5' RACE reads, TCRdb called clonotypes with MiXCR, one entry per CDR3 protein. This table has approximately 150,000 distinct CDR3 sequences, around a third appearing once. At least ten counts were recorded for this clonotype. Its antigen is unknown. CDR1 and CDR2 (germline): LGHDT, YNNKEL (reference sequence). The CDR3 sequence is 14 residues long. V shed 4 bases and J shed 10 bases, with 17 bases lying between them. The TCR was taken from a male donor with ankylosing spondylitis. This sequence joins TRBV3-1 and TRBJ2-1; D tentatively reads TRBD1 or TRBD2 (5 bases each). The sample consisted of synovial fluid, either unsorted or a sorted T cell fraction (not recorded which). The CDR3 coding sequence is TGTGCCAGCAGCCTGGGGACGCCCCGTAGGGAGCAGTTCTTC. This sequence encodes CASSLGTPRREQFF.